This TCR beta chain was captured in a study of OX40 agonist ivuxolimab in advanced cancers. With respect to the entire study: Ivuxolimab, which targeted the costimulatory receptor OX40 (CD134), was an agonistic, fully human IgG2 monoclonal antibody. Intravenous ivuxolimab was administered to patients every 2 weeks at six dose levels: 0.01, 0.1, 0.3, 1.5, 3 and 10 mg/kg. Prior anti-PD-1, anti-PD-L1 or anti-CTLA-4 therapy was permitted, and checkpoint inhibitors had been received by under 50% of dose-escalation patients. The paper describes the monotherapy dose-escalation part (N of about 50 patients) of the phase I trial of ivuxolimab. Partial responses occurred in three dose-escalation patients: two with cutaneous melanoma and one with hepatocellular carcinoma. Peripheral TCRbeta sequencing was intended to test whether TCR sequence diversity was altered and clonal T-cell expansion was caused by ivuxolimab. Of the 50 to 55 patients in dose escalation, some 19 had hepatocellular carcinoma, around 15 had melanoma, 9 had renal cell carcinoma and 9 had head and neck cancer. The dose-escalation cohort was roughly 83% male with a mean age of about 60 years, ranging from roughly 20 to 85.

For sequencing of the TCRbeta CDR3 region, genomic DNA was extracted from the sorted cells. TCRbeta CDR3 regions were sequenced using the immunoSEQ Assay. TCRdb stores this immuneACCESS table with in-frame sequences only. Part of the clones is absent; in the studies checked, under half of the shortfall reflects unresolved V genes, and no reason is known for the rest. This sample holds 20,000 or so clones; 90% were observed only once. The ten largest clones take up more than 40% of the sample. The germline V gene supplies CDR1 SGHAT and CDR2 FQNNGV. From cysteine to phenylalanine, the CDR3 is 14 amino acids long. Of the read, only the CDR3 DNA is kept; its 42 bases are in frame from base 1. V is clipped by 0 bases and J by 3 bases, and the sequence between their germline boundaries is 8 bases long. The trial excluded patients who had a history of autoimmune disease or who were on systemic immunosuppression. Peripheral blood for TCR sequencing was drawn from every dose cohort at baseline, at cycle 4 day 1 and at cycle 7 day 1. Samples were obtained from an open-label, multicenter, first-in-human phase I dose-escalation trial of ivuxolimab. Adults with locally advanced or metastatic melanoma, renal cell carcinoma, hepatocellular carcinoma or head and neck squamous cell carcinoma were enrolled in the trial. Before TCR sequencing, CD4+ T cells and CD8+ T cells from peripheral blood were sorted into separate populations.

As regards this clone: Its binding antigen is unknown. Base qualities are not recorded, but no much larger clone differs from it by a single base.

Study-wide conclusions, independent of this receptor: The antigen specificity of the peripheral T cells that underwent clonal expansion was not determined. In the 0.1-3.0 mg/kg groups, partial responders had among the lowest normalized peripheral clonal expansion, particularly in CD8+ T cells. After ivuxolimab, expanded clones were on average more numerous among CD8+ T cells than among CD4+ T cells. At doses of 0.1 to 3.0 mg/kg, clonal expansion of both CD4+ and CD8+ T cells in blood was seen between baseline and week 6. Low levels of normalized T-cell clonal expansion were also seen in some patients who did not respond.

This receptor chain uses TRBV11-2 and TRBJ1-2; matching of 5 bases hints at TRBD1 as the D gene. Material: CD4+ or CD8+ T cells sorted from blood, obtained in a trial of the OX40 agonist ivuxolimab. The clonotype originates from an adult with an advanced solid tumor such as melanoma, head and neck, liver or kidney cancer. CDR3 reads: CASSLDVGDYGYTF. At the DNA level, the sequence is TGTGCCAGCAGCTTAGATGTGGGGGACTATGGCTACACCTTC.